This T cell receptor (beta chain) was recorded in a study of T cells in localized non-small cell lung cancer. V trimming: 1 base; J trimming: 3 bases; junction bases outside the gene matches: 5. Germline-derived CDR1 and CDR2 are LNHNV and YYDKDF (reference sequence). This CDR3 has 16 amino acids. Method: immunoSEQ multiplex PCR; TCRdb's copy keeps in-frame clones and lacks some. Counted here are over 25,000 clones, around 90% occurring once; the ten biggest clones make up 5.5% to 7%. The sequence was collected from a man aged 40 to 70 with stage II lung adenocarcinoma. This specimen was PBMCs, taken before any cancer treatment. The rearrangement joins TRBV15 to TRBJ2-2; 7 bases map to TRBD1. CDR3 sequence: CATSRGQGGHTGELFF. CDR3 sequence (DNA): TGTGCCACCAGCAGAGGACAGGGTGGTCACACCGGGGAGCTGTTTTTT. Variable domain in full (rest from reference TRBV15 and TRBJ2-2): DAMVIQNPRYQVTQFGKPVTLSCSQTLNHNVMYWYQQKSSQAPKLLFHYYDKDFNNEADTPDNFQSRRPNTSFCFLDIRSPGLGDTAMYLCATSRGQGGHTGELFFGEGSRLTVL.